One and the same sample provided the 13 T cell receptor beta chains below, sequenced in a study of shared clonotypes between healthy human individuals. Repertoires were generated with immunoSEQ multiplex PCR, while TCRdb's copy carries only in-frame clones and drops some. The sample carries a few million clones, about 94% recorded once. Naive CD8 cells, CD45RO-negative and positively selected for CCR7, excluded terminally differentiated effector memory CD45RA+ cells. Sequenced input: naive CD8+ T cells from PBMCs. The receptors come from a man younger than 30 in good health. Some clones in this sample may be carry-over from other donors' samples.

CDR3 sequence reads: CSVRTWREGQTQYF. The CDR3 nucleotides are TGCAGCGTTCGGACTTGGCGGGAGGGGCAGACCCAGTACTTC. The rearrangement joins TRBV29-1 to TRBJ2-5; 9 nucleotides agree with TRBD2. CDR3 length: 14 residues. In germline, CDR1 is SQVTM, CDR2 ANQGSEA. V was pared by 5 bases and J by 6 bases, with 10 bases of the junction left unmatched.

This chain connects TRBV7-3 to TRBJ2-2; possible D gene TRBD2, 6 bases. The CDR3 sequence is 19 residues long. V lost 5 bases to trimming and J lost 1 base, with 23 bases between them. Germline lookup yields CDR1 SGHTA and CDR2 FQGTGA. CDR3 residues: CASSPTTIRGTVNTGELFF. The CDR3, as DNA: TGTGCCAGCAGCCCCACTACTATACGCGGGACGGTGAACACCGGGGAGCTGTTTTTT.

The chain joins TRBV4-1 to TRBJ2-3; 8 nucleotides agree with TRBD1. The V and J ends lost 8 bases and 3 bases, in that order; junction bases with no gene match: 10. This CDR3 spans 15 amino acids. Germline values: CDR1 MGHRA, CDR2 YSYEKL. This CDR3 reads CASGLQGERTDTQYF. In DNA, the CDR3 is TGCGCCAGCGGGCTACAGGGGGAAAGGACAGATACGCAGTATTTT.

CDR3 sequence reads: CASSSSRAVNNEQFF. CDR3 DNA sequence: TGTGCCAGCAGCTCCAGTAGAGCGGTGAACAATGAGCAGTTCTTC. The chain links TRBV11-2 to TRBJ2-1, with D perhaps matching TRBD2 (5 bases). This CDR3 is built from 15 residues. Trimming cost V 4 bases and J 5 bases, with 15 bases left between them. Germline loops: CDR1 SGHAT, CDR2 FQNNGV. Full variable domain (remainder filled in from reference TRBV11-2 and TRBJ2-1): EAGVAQSPRYKIIEKRQSVAFWCNPISGHATLYWYQQILGQGPKLLIQFQNNGVVDDSQLPKDRFSAERLKGVDSTLKIQPAKLEDSAVYLCASSSSRAVNNEQFFGPGTRLTVL.

In DNA, the CDR3 is TGTGCCAGCAGCGACCCGGGACAGGGGACCTCCTACGAGCAGTACTTC. This encodes CASSDPGQGTSYEQYF. V gene TRBV13 combines with J gene TRBJ2-7; 10 bases agree with TRBD1. V trimming: 5 bases; J trimming: 0 bases; junction bases outside the gene matches: 7. CDR3 length: 16 amino acids. Germline V gene sequence: CDR1 PRHDT, CDR2 FYEKMQ (reference sequence).

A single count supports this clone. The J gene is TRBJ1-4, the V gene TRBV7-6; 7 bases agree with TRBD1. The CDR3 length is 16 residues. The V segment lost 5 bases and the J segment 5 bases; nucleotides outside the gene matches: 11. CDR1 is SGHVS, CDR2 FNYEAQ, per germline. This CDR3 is CASSPIFGTVNEKLFF. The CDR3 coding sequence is TGTGCCAGCAGCCCTATCTTCGGGACAGTAAATGAAAAACTGTTTTTT.

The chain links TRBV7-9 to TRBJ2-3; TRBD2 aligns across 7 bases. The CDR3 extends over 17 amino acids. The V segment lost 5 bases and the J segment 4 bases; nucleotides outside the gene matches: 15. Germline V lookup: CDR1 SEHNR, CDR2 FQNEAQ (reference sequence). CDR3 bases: TGTGCCAGCAGCCCCCGTCGGGCGGGAGTTGAGGCAGATACGCAGTATTTT. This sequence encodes CASSPRRAGVEADTQYF.

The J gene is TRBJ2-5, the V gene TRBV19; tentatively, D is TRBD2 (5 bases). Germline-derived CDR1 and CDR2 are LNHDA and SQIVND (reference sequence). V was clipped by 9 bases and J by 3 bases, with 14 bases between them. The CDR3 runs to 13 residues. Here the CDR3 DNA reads TGTGCCAGCACAGAGGGCCGAGAAGAGACCCAGTACTTC. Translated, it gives CASTEGREETQYF.

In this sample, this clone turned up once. CDR3 loop: CASSHAGSHTSYEQYF. CDR3 nucleotide sequence: TGTGCCAGCAGTCACGCGGGGTCCCACACCTCCTACGAGCAGTACTTC. The chain joins TRBV6-4 to TRBJ2-7; tentatively, D is TRBD2 (6 bases). Germline V gives CDR1 MRHNA, CDR2 SNTAGT. This CDR3 region has 16 residues. Trimming took 5 bases from V and 0 from J, leaving 17 bases between them.

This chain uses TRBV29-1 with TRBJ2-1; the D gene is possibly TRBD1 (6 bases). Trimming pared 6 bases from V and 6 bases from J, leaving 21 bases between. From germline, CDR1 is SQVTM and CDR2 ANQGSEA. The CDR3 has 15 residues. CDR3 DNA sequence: TGCAGCGTCCCTGTACAGGGATTGGTGAGCAATGAGCAGTTCTTC. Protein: CSVPVQGLVSNEQFF.

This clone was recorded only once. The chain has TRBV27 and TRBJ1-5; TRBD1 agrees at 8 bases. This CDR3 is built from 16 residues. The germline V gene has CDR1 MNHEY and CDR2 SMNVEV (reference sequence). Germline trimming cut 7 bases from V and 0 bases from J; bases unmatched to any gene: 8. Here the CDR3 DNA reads TGTGCCAGCAACGGGACAGGTCTTGTTAGCAATCAGCCCCAGCATTTT. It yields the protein CASNGTGLVSNQPQHF.

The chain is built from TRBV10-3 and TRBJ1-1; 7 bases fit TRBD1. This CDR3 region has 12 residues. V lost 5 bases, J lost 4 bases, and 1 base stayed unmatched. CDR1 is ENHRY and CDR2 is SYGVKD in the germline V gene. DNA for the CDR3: TGTGCCATCAGTCGGGACAGCACTGAAGCTTTCTTT. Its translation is CAISRDSTEAFF.

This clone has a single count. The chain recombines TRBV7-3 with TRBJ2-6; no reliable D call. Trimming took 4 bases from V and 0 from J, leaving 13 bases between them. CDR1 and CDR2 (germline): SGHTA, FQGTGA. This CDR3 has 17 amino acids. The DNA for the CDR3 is TGTGCCAGCAGCTCCCGTACGGAGATCTCTGGGGCCAACGTCCTGACTTTC. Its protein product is CASSSRTEISGANVLTF.